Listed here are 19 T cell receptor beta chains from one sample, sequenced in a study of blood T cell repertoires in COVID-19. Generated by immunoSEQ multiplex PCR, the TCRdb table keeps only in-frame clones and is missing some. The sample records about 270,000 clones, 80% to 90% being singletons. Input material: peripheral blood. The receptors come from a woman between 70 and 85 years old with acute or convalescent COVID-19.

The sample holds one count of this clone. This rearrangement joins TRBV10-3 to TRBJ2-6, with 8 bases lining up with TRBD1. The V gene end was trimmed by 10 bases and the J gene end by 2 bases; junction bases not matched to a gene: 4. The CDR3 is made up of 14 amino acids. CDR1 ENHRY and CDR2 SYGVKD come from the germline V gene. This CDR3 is CATGTGPGANVLTF. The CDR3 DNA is TGTGCCACCGGGACAGGCCCTGGGGCCAACGTCCTGACTTTC.

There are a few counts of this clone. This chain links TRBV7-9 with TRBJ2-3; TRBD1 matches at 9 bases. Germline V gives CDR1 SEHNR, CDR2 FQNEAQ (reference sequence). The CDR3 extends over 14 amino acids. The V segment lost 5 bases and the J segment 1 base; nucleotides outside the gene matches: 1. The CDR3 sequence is CASSRTGGTDTQYF. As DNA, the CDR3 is TGTGCCAGCAGCCGGACAGGGGGCACAGATACGCAGTATTTT.

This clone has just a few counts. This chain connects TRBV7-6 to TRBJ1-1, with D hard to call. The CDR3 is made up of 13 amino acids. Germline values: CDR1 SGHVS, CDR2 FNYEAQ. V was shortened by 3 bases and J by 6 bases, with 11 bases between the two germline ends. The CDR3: CASSFSEAAEAFF. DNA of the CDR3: TGTGCCAGCAGCTTCAGTGAGGCCGCTGAAGCTTTCTTT.

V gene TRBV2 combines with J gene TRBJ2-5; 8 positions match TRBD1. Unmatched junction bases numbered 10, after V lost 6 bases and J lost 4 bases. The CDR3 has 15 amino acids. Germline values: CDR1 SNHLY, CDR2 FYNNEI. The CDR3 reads CASSRQGIGGETQYF. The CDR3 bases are TGTGCCAGCAGCAGACAGGGGATAGGTGGAGAGACCCAGTACTTC.

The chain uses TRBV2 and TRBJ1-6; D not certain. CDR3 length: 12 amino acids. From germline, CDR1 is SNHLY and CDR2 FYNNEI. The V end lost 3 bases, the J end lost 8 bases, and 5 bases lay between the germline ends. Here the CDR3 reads CASSDRDSPLHF. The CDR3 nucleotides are TGTGCCAGCAGTGATAGAGATTCACCCCTCCACTTT.

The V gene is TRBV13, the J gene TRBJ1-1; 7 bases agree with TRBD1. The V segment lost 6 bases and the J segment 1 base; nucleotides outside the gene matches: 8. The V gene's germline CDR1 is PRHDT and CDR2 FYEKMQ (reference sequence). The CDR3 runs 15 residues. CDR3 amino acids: CASRNQQGWNTEAFF. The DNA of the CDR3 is TGTGCCAGCAGAAATCAACAGGGGTGGAACACTGAAGCTTTCTTT.

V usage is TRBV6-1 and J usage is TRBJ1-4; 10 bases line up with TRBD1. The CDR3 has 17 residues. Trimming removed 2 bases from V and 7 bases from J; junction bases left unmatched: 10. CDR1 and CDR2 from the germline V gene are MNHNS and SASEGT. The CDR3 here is CASSETAGTGASEKLFF. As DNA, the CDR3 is TGTGCCAGCAGTGAAACCGCGGGGACAGGGGCTAGTGAAAAACTGTTTTTT.

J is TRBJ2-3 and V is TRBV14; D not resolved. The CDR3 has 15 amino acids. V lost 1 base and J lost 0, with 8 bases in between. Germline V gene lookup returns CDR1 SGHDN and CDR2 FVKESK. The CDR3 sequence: CASSQGSHSTDTQYF. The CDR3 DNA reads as TGTGCCAGCAGCCAAGGGAGCCATAGCACAGATACGCAGTATTTT.

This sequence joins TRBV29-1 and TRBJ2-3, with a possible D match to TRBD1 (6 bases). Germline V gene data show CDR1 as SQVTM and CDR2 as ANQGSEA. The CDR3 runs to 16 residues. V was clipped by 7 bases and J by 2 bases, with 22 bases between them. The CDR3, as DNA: TGCAGCGGGGCCGTGGGCGCTACAGGGTTCACAGATACGCAGTATTTT. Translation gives CSGAVGATGFTDTQYF.

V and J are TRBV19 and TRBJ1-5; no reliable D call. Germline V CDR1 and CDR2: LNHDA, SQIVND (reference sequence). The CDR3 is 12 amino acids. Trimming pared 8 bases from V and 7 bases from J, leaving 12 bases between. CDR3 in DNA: TGTGCCAGTGGGGAGAGGGAGCAGCCCCAGCATTTT. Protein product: CASGEREQPQHF.

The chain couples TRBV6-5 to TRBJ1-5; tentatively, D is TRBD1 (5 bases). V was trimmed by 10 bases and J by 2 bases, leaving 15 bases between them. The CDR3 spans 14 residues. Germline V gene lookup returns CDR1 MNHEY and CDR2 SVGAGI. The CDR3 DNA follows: TGTGCCACCCGTGGGGGAGGCGGCAATCAGCCCCAGCATTTT. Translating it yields CATRGGGGNQPQHF.

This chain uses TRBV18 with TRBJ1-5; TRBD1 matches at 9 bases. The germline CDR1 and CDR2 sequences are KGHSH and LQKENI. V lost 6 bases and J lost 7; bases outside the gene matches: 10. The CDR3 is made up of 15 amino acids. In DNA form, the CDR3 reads TGTGCCAGCTCCCTCCTTGGACAGGGGACGCAGCCCCAGCATTTT. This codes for CASSLLGQGTQPQHF.

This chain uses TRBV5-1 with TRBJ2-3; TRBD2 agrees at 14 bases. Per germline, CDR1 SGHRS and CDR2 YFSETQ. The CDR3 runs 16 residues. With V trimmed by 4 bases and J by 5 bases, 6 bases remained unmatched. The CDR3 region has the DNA TGCGCCAGCAGCGCGACTGGACTAGCGGGGGGAGATACGCAGTATTTT. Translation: CASSATGLAGGDTQYF.

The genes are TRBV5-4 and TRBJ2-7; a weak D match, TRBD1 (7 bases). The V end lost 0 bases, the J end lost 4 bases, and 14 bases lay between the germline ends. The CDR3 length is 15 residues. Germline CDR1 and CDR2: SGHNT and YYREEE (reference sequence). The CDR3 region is CASSLGGGGAYEQYF. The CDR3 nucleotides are TGTGCCAGCAGCTTGGGAGGAGGGGGCGCATACGAGCAGTACTTC.

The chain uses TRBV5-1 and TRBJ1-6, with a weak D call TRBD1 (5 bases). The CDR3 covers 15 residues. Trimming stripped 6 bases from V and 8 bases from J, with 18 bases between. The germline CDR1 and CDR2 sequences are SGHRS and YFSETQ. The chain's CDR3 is CASTLQGRDDSPLHF. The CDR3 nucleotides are TGCGCCAGCACCCTGCAGGGTCGCGACGATTCACCCCTCCACTTT.

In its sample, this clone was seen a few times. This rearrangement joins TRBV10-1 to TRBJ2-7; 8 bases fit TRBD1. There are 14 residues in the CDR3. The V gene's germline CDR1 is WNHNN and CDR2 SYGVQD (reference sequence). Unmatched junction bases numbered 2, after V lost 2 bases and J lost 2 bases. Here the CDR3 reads CASSEGQGAYEQYF. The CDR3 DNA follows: TGCGCCAGCAGTGAGGGACAGGGCGCCTACGAGCAGTACTTC.

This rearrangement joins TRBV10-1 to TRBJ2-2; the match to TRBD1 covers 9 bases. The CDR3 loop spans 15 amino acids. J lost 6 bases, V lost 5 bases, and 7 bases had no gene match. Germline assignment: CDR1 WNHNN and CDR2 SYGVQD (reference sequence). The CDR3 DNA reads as TGCGCCAGCAGTCCTAGGACAGGGGCCGCCGGGGAGCTGTTTTTT. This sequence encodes CASSPRTGAAGELFF.

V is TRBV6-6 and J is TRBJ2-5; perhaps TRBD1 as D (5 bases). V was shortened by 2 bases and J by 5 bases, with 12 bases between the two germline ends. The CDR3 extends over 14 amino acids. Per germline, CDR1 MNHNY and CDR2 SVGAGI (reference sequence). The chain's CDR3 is CASSYNRKGETQYF. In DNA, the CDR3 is TGTGCCAGCAGTTACAACAGGAAGGGGGAGACCCAGTACTTC.

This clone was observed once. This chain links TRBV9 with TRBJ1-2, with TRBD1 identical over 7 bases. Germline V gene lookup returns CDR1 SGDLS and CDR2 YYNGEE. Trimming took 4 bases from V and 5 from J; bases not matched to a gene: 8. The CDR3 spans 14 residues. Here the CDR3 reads CASSPRTGGYGYTF. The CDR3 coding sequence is TGTGCCAGCAGCCCACGGACAGGAGGTTATGGCTACACCTTC. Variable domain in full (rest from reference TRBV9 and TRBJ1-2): DSGVTQTPKHLITATGQRVTLRCSPRSGDLSVYWYQQSLDQGLQFLIQYYNGEERAKGNILERFSAQQFPDLHSELNLSSLELGDSALYFCASSPRTGGYGYTFGSGTRLTVV.